The sequence of this T cell receptor beta chain was determined in a study of blood T cell repertoires in COVID-19. Across the study: COVID-19 samples collected from the United States, Italy and Spain covered acute and convalescent phases.

The CDR3 runs 14 residues. V lost 6 bases and J lost 6; bases outside the gene matches: 5. Germline CDR1 SNHLY, CDR2 FYNNEI. As handled by the study authors: Amplification with reference gene primers provided the estimates of nucleated cell counts. Libraries were prepared by immunoSEQ multiplex PCR; TCRdb keeps only in-frame clonotypes and omits some of them. The V and J calls and the clone size are those of that table, but D and trimming were determined from the DNA. Of some 70,000 clones listed, 86% are singletons. This chain links TRBV2 with TRBJ2-2, with 9 bases matching TRBD1. The sequencing input was peripheral blood. The receptor was derived from a man younger than 45 with acute or convalescent COVID-19. The CDR3 bases are TGTGCCAGCAGGGGGGGACAGGGCTCCGGGGAGCTGTTTTTT. Translating it yields CASRGGQGSGELFF.